The 10 T cell receptor beta chains reported below all come from one sample, sequenced in a study of cytomegalovirus exposure and HLA in healthy donors. The PCR had 60 Vbeta and 13 Jbeta primers. Produced via immunoSEQ multiplex PCR; TCRdb's table is partial and in-frame only. The table includes 150,000 to 200,000 clones, around 68% detected once. Source material: PBMCs. Receptor source: a woman in her thirties or forties in good health and CMV-seropositive.

The chain links TRBV18 to TRBJ2-2, with 9 bases matching TRBD1. This CDR3 comprises 21 residues. The trim removed 4 bases at V and 1 base at J, leaving 19 bases unmatched. Germline loops: CDR1 KGHSH, CDR2 LQKENI. The CDR3 loop is CASSQDRGPSLPPVNTGELFF. The CDR3 coding sequence is TGTGCCAGCTCACAGGACAGGGGTCCTTCACTACCACCAGTGAACACCGGGGAGCTGTTTTTT.

The rearrangement uses TRBV19 and TRBJ2-1; 13 bases map to TRBD2. The length of the CDR3 is 18 residues. V dropped 0 bases and J dropped 9; count of bases not matched to a gene: 11. Germline V gene sequence: CDR1 LNHDA, CDR2 SQIVND (reference sequence). The CDR3 loop reads CASSIDGGGLAGFTEQFF. The CDR3 coding sequence is TGTGCCAGTAGTATAGATGGAGGGGGACTAGCGGGATTTACTGAGCAGTTCTTC.

This clone came up a few times. The V call is TRBV5-6, the J call TRBJ1-2; D possibly corresponds to TRBD1 (5 bases). Trimming took off 0 bases at V and 8 bases at J, with 17 bases between the two ends. The CDR3 has 15 amino acids. Germline-derived CDR1 and CDR2 are SGHDT and YYEEEE. CDR3 protein: CASSLEVTGRTGYTF. CDR3 bases: TGTGCCAGCAGCTTGGAAGTCACAGGCCGGACCGGCTACACCTTC.

The rearrangement joins TRBV10-3 to TRBJ1-1, with a weak D call TRBD1 (6 bases). The CDR3 is made up of 13 amino acids. CDR1 is ENHRY and CDR2 is SYGVKD in the germline V gene. V lost 4 bases to trimming and J lost 4 bases, with 10 bases between them. The CDR3 DNA follows: TGTGCCATCAGTGCGGCACAGGGCACTGAAGCTTTCTTT. Translating it yields CAISAAQGTEAFF.

This clone has a handful of counts. The chain links TRBV7-2 to TRBJ1-1, with D possibly matching TRBD1 (5 bases). Germline V CDR1 and CDR2: SGHTA, FQGNSA. V was shortened by 5 bases and J by 3 bases, with 13 bases between the two germline ends. This CDR3 has 14 residues. DNA for the CDR3: TGTGCCAGCAGCCGTGTTGGAGGGGACACTGAAGCTTTCTTT. Translation gives CASSRVGGDTEAFF.

J is TRBJ2-7 and V is TRBV28, with 8 bases identical to TRBD1. Germline CDR1 is MDHEN and CDR2 is SYDVKM. V lost 6 bases to trimming and J lost 6 bases; unmatched junction nucleotides: 13. The CDR3 loop spans 15 amino acids. CDR3 loop: CASSPTRQGTAEQYF. For the CDR3, the DNA is TGTGCCAGCAGCCCCACCCGACAGGGGACGGCCGAGCAGTACTTC. Based on the CDR3 plus reference TRBV28 and TRBJ2-7, the full variable domain is DVKVTQSSRYLVKRTGEKVFLECVQDMDHENMFWYRQDPGLGLRLIYFSYDVKMKEKGDIPEGYSVSREKKERFSLILESASTNQTSMYLCASSPTRQGTAEQYFGPGTRLTVT.

As to this clone: One end of the junction fails to match germline, which may point to a read error. The chain carries TRBV5-1 and TRBJ1-6; no definite D call. The V gene's germline CDR1 is SGHRS and CDR2 YFSETQ. The CDR3 runs 13 residues. The CDR3 region has the DNA TGCGCCAGCGGGAGCTCCTATAATTCACCCCTCAACTTT. This sequence encodes CASGSSYNSPLNF.

The V and J genes are TRBV19 and TRBJ2-7; 7 bases match TRBD1. This CDR3 is built from 15 residues. V trimming: 3 bases; J trimming: 0 bases; junction bases outside the gene matches: 5. Germline loops: CDR1 LNHDA, CDR2 SQIVND (reference sequence). In DNA, the CDR3 is TGTGCCAGTAGTATCGGGACAGACCTCTCCTACGAGCAGTACTTC. Translated: CASSIGTDLSYEQYF.

The rearrangement uses TRBV7-9 and TRBJ1-3, with 8 bases matching TRBD1. This CDR3 has 15 residues. The V and J ends lost 5 bases and 4 bases, in that order; junction bases with no gene match: 7. Germline V gene sequence: CDR1 SEHNR, CDR2 FQNEAQ (reference sequence). The chain's CDR3 is CASSAWTGTGNTIYF. CDR3 coding DNA: TGTGCCAGCAGCGCCTGGACAGGGACAGGAAACACCATATATTTT.

The V and J genes are TRBV18 and TRBJ2-7, with TRBD1 matching over 7 bases. Germline CDR1 KGHSH, CDR2 LQKENI. J gave up 6 bases and V 0 bases, and 5 bases lay outside the gene matches. The CDR3 runs 14 residues. The CDR3 DNA sequence: TGTGCCAGCTCACCACCGGGACAGAGGGGCGAGCAGTACTTC. It is translated as CASSPPGQRGEQYF.